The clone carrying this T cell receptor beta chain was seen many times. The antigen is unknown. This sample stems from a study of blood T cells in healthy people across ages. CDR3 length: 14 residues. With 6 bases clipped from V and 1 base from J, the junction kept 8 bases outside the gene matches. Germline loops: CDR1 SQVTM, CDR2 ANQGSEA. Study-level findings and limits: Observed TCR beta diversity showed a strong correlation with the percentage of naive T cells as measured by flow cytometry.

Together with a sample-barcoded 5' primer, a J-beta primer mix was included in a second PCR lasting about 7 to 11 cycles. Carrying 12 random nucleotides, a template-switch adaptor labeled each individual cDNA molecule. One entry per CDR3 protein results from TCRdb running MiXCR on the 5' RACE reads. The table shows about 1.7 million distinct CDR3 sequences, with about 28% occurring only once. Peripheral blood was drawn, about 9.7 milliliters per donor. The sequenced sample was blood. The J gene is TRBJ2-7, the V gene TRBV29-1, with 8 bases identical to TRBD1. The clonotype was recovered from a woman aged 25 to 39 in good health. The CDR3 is CSVRSTGASYEQYF. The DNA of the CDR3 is TGCAGCGTCCGTTCGACAGGGGCGTCCTACGAGCAGTACTTC.